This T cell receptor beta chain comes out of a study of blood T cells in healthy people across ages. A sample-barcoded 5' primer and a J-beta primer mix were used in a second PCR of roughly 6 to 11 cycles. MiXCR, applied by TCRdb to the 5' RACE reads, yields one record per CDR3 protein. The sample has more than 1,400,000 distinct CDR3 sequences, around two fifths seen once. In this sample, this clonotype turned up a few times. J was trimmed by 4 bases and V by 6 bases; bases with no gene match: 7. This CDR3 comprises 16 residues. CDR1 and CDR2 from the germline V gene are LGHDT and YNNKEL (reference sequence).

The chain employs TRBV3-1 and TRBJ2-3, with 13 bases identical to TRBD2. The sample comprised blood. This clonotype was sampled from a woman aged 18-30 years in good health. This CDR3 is CASSPRLAGGADTQYF. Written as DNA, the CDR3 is TGTGCCAGCAGTCCCAGACTAGCGGGGGGCGCAGATACGCAGTATTTT.